Included here is one T cell receptor beta chain sequence, with context. The antigen is undetermined. The source of the sample is a study of STAT5B mutations in CD4+ large granular lymphocyte leukemia. Findings of the study overall: 8/27 top patient clones versus 2/35 control clones were TRBV06-family. Main leukemic clonotypes were patient-specific, but approximately 27% appeared at low frequency elsewhere.

CDR1 and CDR2 (germline): ENHRY, SYGVKD. CDR3 size: 16 residues. The J segment lost 5 bases and the V segment lost 2 bases, leaving 8 bases of the junction unmatched. Original data processing: Lowest detectable productive clonotype frequency was 2.59 x 10-5. Data came from immunoSEQ multiplex PCR; TCRdb stores just in-frame clones and leaves some out. That table supplies the V and J calls and clone size; D and trimming were determined from the DNA. The sample includes about 35,000 clones, about 70% seen only once; the top ten take roughly 2.3%. The rearrangement joins TRBV10-3 to TRBJ2-7; TRBD2 matches 11 bases. The origin of this receptor is a human donor in good health. Sequencing input: CD4+ T cells from blood buffy coats. The CDR3 nucleotides read TGTGCCATCAGTGAGCCGGGACTAGCGGAGGCTAACGAGCAGTACTTC. Its translation: CAISEPGLAEANEQYF.